A single sample gave rise to the 16 T cell receptor beta chains below, sequenced in a study of T-cell reconstitution after alpha-beta-depleted transplantation in children. Unique molecular identifiers featured in how the TCRbeta library was prepared. Via MiXCR, TCRdb re-called the PCR reads, giving one row per CDR3 protein. The sample holds about 170,000 distinct CDR3 sequences, 11% seen once. The specimen was PBMCs, collected before TCRalphabeta/CD19-depleted stem cell transplant. These receptors were obtained from a boy aged 2-15 years with acute myeloid leukemia, due to receive a stem cell transplant.

The chain is built from TRBV30 and TRBJ2-3; tentatively, D is TRBD1 (6 bases). CDR3 size: 15 residues. The V gene's germline CDR1 is GTSNPN and CDR2 SVGIG (reference sequence). Trimming pared 2 bases from V and 0 bases from J, leaving 12 bases between. CDR3 DNA sequence: TGTGCCTGGAGTCCAACAGGGTCTAGCACAGATACGCAGTATTTT. Its translation is CAWSPTGSSTDTQYF.

This clonotype was observed at least ten times. The chain employs TRBV28 and TRBJ2-7; D unresolved. V dropped 5 bases and J dropped 2 bases, with 13 bases sitting between them. The CDR3 loop spans 14 amino acids. The germline gives CDR1 MDHEN, CDR2 SYDVKM. The CDR3: CASSPLPRPYEQYF. CDR3 coding DNA: TGTGCCAGCAGTCCCCTCCCGCGGCCCTACGAGCAGTACTTC.

This clonotype was observed at least ten times. Here the CDR3 reads CSARMPIRGMRNEQFF. Written as DNA, the CDR3 is TGCAGTGCTAGGATGCCCATTCGGGGGATGAGGAATGAGCAGTTCTTC. The chain joins TRBV20-1 to TRBJ2-1, with a weak D call TRBD2 (6 bases). This CDR3 is 16 amino acids long. Germline assignment: CDR1 DFQATT and CDR2 SNEGSKA (reference sequence). Trimming took off 3 bases at V and 7 bases at J, with 22 bases between the two ends.

This clonotype was detected ten times or more. The rearrangement links TRBV5-5 to TRBJ2-7; the D gene is possibly TRBD1 (6 bases). V was trimmed by 0 bases and J by 4 bases, leaving 14 bases between them. CDR3 size: 15 residues. The germline gives CDR1 SGHKS, CDR2 YYEKEE (reference sequence). CDR3 DNA: TGTGCCAGCAGCTTGGGCCCCGGGACACAATACGAGCAGTACGTC. This translates into CASSLGPGTQYEQYV.

This clonotype was picked up a small number of times. The genes are TRBV19 and TRBJ2-1; D gene uncertain. The CDR3 is 17 amino acids. With 7 bases removed from V and 0 bases from J, the gap between germline ends came to 19 bases. Germline CDR1 is LNHDA and CDR2 is SQIVND (reference sequence). CDR3 loop: CASIPVGLVSSYNEQFF. The CDR3 DNA is TGTGCCAGTATCCCGGTTGGTCTCGTGAGCTCCTACAATGAGCAGTTCTTC.

About this clonotype itself: Given a much more abundant clone one base away, this may be a read error. J is TRBJ1-5 and V is TRBV15; D gene ambiguous. Germline assignment: CDR1 LNHNV and CDR2 YYDKDF (reference sequence). CDR3 length: 14 amino acids. The CDR3 reads CATSRQRGNEPQHF. CDR3 DNA: TGTGCCACCAGCAGGCAGCGCGGCAATGAGCCCCAGCATTTT.

This clonotype was seen many times. The CDR3: CASSFYSATNEKLFF. In DNA, the CDR3 is TGCGCCAGCAGCTTCTACAGTGCAACTAATGAAAAACTGTTTTTT. J is TRBJ1-4 and V is TRBV5-1; D not resolved. The CDR3 covers 15 residues. Trimming took off 2 bases at V and 0 bases at J, with 8 bases between the two ends. Germline V gives CDR1 SGHRS, CDR2 YFSETQ.

On this clonotype: A much larger clonotype is one base distant, so this may be a read error. The rearrangement joins TRBV6-1 to TRBJ1-1; no clear D. The CDR3 has 13 residues. CDR1 and CDR2 (germline): MNHNS, SASEGT. The V end was cut by 2 bases, the J end by 10 bases, with 14 bases between. CDR3 nucleotide sequence: TGTGCCAGCAGTGAACTTCTTAGCAGCCTAGCTTTCTTT. This codes for CASSELLSSLAFF.

This clonotype has ten or more counts. The V gene is TRBV20-1, the J gene TRBJ2-5; TRBD2 matches at 7 bases. Trimming cost V 7 bases and J 2 bases; bases outside gene matches: 4. The CDR3 runs 12 residues. CDR1 is DFQATT and CDR2 is SNEGSKA in the germline V gene (reference sequence). CDR3 coding DNA: TGCAGTGGAGCGGGAACACAAGAGACCCAGTACTTC. Translating it yields CSGAGTQETQYF.

This clonotype was seen many times. This chain uses TRBV5-1 with TRBJ2-1; tentatively, D is TRBD2 (5 bases). CDR1 and CDR2 (germline): SGHRS, YFSETQ. The CDR3 has 13 residues. Trimming left V 2 bases short and J 5 bases short, with 8 bases between. CDR3 region: CASSFQRNNEQFF. The DNA of the CDR3 is TGCGCCAGCAGCTTTCAGCGGAACAATGAGCAGTTCTTC.

This clonotype occurred many times. The chain combines TRBV7-9 with TRBJ2-1, with TRBD2 identical over 12 bases. Germline V lookup: CDR1 SEHNR, CDR2 FQNEAQ (reference sequence). The CDR3 loop spans 17 amino acids. The ends lost 4 bases at V and 2 bases at J; junction bases unmatched: 6. CDR3 protein: CASSSGTSGPTYNEQFF. The CDR3 region has the DNA TGTGCCAGCAGCTCCGGGACTAGCGGGCCAACCTACAATGAGCAGTTCTTC.

This clonotype showed up many times. V and J are TRBV29-1 and TRBJ1-1; unclear D gene. Trimming stripped 7 bases from V and 0 bases from J, with 15 bases between. Germline loops: CDR1 SQVTM, CDR2 ANQGSEA. The CDR3 contains 14 residues. The CDR3 coding sequence is TGCAGCGGTACCCCCGGGTCGATGAACACTGAAGCTTTCTTT. Residues: CSGTPGSMNTEAFF.

This clonotype was counted many times. The chain uses TRBV10-3 and TRBJ2-3; 9 bases are a match to TRBD2. Germline V lookup: CDR1 ENHRY, CDR2 SYGVKD. The junction had 8 bases not matched to a gene; V was cut back by 2 bases and J by 2 bases. The CDR3 has 17 residues. CDR3 coding DNA: TGTGCCATCAGTGAGACCGAAGGGACTAGCTTCACAGATACGCAGTATTTT. Its translation: CAISETEGTSFTDTQYF.

This clonotype was counted many times. The chain is built from TRBV5-1 and TRBJ2-7; 8 bases match TRBD2. V lost 1 base to trimming and J lost 4 bases; unmatched junction nucleotides: 7. The CDR3 is made up of 15 amino acids. Germline CDR1 is SGHRS and CDR2 is YFSETQ. CDR3 sequence (DNA): TGCGCCAGCAGCTTGAGAAGCGGGGGTAATTACGAGCAGTACTTC. Its translation: CASSLRSGGNYEQYF.

Ten or more counts support this clonotype. The J gene is TRBJ2-7, the V gene TRBV6-1; 10 nucleotides align to TRBD2. Looked up from germline, CDR1 is MNHNS and CDR2 is SASEGT. The CDR3 is 15 residues long. Trimming at V came to 7 bases and at J to 3 bases, leaving 9 bases not matched to a gene. DNA of the CDR3: TGTGCCAGCACTACGGGAGCGGGAGGGGGCTACGAGCAGTACTTC. Amino acids: CASTTGAGGGYEQYF.

The rearrangement joins TRBV7-6 to TRBJ1-6; TRBD1 is a possible D gene (5 bases). The V gene's germline CDR1 is SGHVS and CDR2 FNYEAQ. The CDR3 is 15 residues long. Between the trimmed V and J ends, which lost 1 base and 9 bases, there was a span of 13 bases. The CDR3 nucleotides read TGTGCCAGCAGCTTAGATCGGGGGAACAGTTCACCCCTCCACTTT. As protein: CASSLDRGNSSPLHF.